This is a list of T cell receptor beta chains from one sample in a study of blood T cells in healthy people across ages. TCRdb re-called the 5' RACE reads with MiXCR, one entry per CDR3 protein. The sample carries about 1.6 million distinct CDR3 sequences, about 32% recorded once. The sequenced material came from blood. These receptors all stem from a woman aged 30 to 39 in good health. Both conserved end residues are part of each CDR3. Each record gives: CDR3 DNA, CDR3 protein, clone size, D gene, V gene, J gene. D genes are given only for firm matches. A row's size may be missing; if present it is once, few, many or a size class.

TGTGCCACCGCAGTTCGCGGTGGTGGCTACACCTTC,CATAVRGGGYTF,-,-,TRBV6-5,TRBJ1-2
TGCGCCAGCAGCCTGGGGGGGGGACAGAAACAGCCCCAGCATTTT,CASSLGGGQKQPQHF,-,TRBD1,TRBV5-1,TRBJ1-5
TGTGCCAGCAGGCATGCGGGGGCCTACGAGCAGTACTTC,CASRHAGAYEQYF,few,TRBD2,TRBV3-1,TRBJ2-7
TGTGCCAGCAGTTCCGACTTAGGAGCGCAGTATTTT,CASSSDLGAQYF,-,-,TRBV12-3/TRBV12-4,TRBJ2-3
TGTGCCAGCAGCGTAGACAGCTACAATGAGCAGTTCTTC,CASSVDSYNEQFF,many,-,TRBV9,TRBJ2-1
TGTGCCAGCAGTAGAGCCCCGTTGACGGACGGCTACACCTTC,CASSRAPLTDGYTF,-,-,TRBV12-3/TRBV12-4,TRBJ1-2
TGTGCCAGCTCAAAGGGACCTAGGACGTACGAGCAGTACTTC,CASSKGPRTYEQYF,-,-,TRBV18,TRBJ2-7
TGTGCCAGCAGTTTACTAGCGGGAGGGGCCCACGAGCAGTACTTC,CASSLLAGGAHEQYF,many,TRBD2,TRBV12-3/TRBV12-4,TRBJ2-7
TGTGCTAGTGGTTCAATATCCGGGACAGGGGTAGGCACTGAAGCTTTCTTT,CASGSISGTGVGTEAFF,-,TRBD1,TRBV12-5,TRBJ1-1
TGTGCCAGCAGCCAAGAAGCGGTCTCTGGGGCCAACGTCCTGACTTTC,CASSQEAVSGANVLTF,few,-,TRBV4-2,TRBJ2-6
TGTGCCATCAGTGAGTCGAGAGGGGTCTCTGGAAACACCATATATTTT,CAISESRGVSGNTIYF,-,-,TRBV10-3,TRBJ1-3
TGTGCCAGCAGCCTTATGGGGGATTCTGGAAACACCATATATTTT,CASSLMGDSGNTIYF,many,-,TRBV7-6,TRBJ1-3
TGTGCCAGCAGCCGGACTAGCGGGCTGACCTACGAGCAGTACTTC,CASSRTSGLTYEQYF,few,TRBD2,TRBV14,TRBJ2-7
TGTGCCAGCCAAAAGTCGGGCGGCGGGGAGCTGTTTTTT,CASQKSGGGELFF,-,-,TRBV3-1,TRBJ2-2
TGCGCCAGCAGCCTTTGGGACAGGGACACTGAAGCTTTCTTT,CASSLWDRDTEAFF,-,TRBD1,TRBV4-1,TRBJ1-1
TGTGCCACGCAATCGACTGACAGACGGGAGCAGTACTTC,CATQSTDRREQYF,few,-,TRBV6-2/TRBV6-3,TRBJ2-7
TGTGCCAGCAGTGAACTCGGGGGAAACCCCAATCAGCCCCAGCATTTT,CASSELGGNPNQPQHF,-,-,TRBV6-1,TRBJ1-5
TGTGCCAGCAGCTTAGTGGCCACCCACAATGAGCAGTTCTTC,CASSLVATHNEQFF,few,-,TRBV7-2,TRBJ2-1
TGCAGCGCTGTGGGGGGGATGGACACTGAAGCTTTCTTT,CSAVGGMDTEAFF,-,-,TRBV29-1,TRBJ1-1
TGTGCCAGCAGTGAAGAGGCCAGGCTTAACTATGGCTACACCTTC,CASSEEARLNYGYTF,once,-,TRBV2,TRBJ1-2
TGCAGTGCTAGCCAGGGATTAAACTATGGCTACACCTTC,CSASQGLNYGYTF,-,-,TRBV20-1,TRBJ1-2
TGTGTCAGCAGCCGCCTCCTGGACAGGCACTTTTCCTACGAGCAGTACTTC,CVSSRLLDRHFSYEQYF,-,TRBD1,TRBV7-9,TRBJ2-7
TGTGCCAGCAGTCCGGGACAGGGGGACCAGGAGACCCAGTACTTC,CASSPGQGDQETQYF,few,TRBD1,TRBV27,TRBJ2-5
TGTGCCAGCAGTTTGGGCAGGACTGAATTCACAGATACGCAGTATTTT,CASSLGRTEFTDTQYF,-,-,TRBV12-3/TRBV12-4,TRBJ2-3
TGTCCCAGCAGCGTAGGGTCCGGGACCCCGTGGGAGCAGTTCTTC,CPSSVGSGTPWEQFF,-,-,TRBV9,TRBJ2-1
TGTGCCAGCAGTTTATCGAGGGTTGGGGCCAACGTCCTGACTTTC,CASSLSRVGANVLTF,-,-,TRBV27,TRBJ2-6
TGTGCCAGCAGTTGGCAGGGCGAGACCCAGTACTTC,CASSWQGETQYF,few,-,TRBV6-1,TRBJ2-5
TGCGCCAGCAACTCCGGGACAGCTAATGAAAAACTGTTTTTT,CASNSGTANEKLFF,once,TRBD1,TRBV5-1,TRBJ1-4
TGTGCCAGCAGGTCTACCGGGATAGCATTCCGGGAGACCCAGTACTTC,CASRSTGIAFRETQYF,-,-,TRBV12-3/TRBV12-4,TRBJ2-5
TGCAGTGCTAGTGGCGGGGCTATCGAGCAGTACTTC,CSASGGAIEQYF,-,-,TRBV20-1,TRBJ2-7
TGTGCCAGCAGCTTCCGGGAGCGGTACGAGCAGTACTTC,CASSFRERYEQYF,-,-,TRBV7-9,TRBJ2-7
TGCGCCAGCAGCCAAGATGGGGGCGCATTCTCTGAAGCTTTCTTT,CASSQDGGAFSEAFF,-,-,TRBV4-1,TRBJ1-1
TGTGCCAGCAGCTTAGAGGACAGGGGGTACAATGAGCAGTTCTTC,CASSLEDRGYNEQFF,-,TRBD1,TRBV7-2,TRBJ2-1
TGTGCCAGCAGCTTTCGAAGCCGGGACGGCGGGGGAGGCTACACCTTC,CASSFRSRDGGGGYTF,-,-,TRBV13,TRBJ1-2
TGTGCCATCAGGCCGTTATTACTAGCGGCCCCGGGGGAGACCCAGTACTTC,CAIRPLLLAAPGETQYF,many,TRBD2,TRBV10-3,TRBJ2-5
TGCAGTGCTAGGGACGTTGGGACTAGCGGGACCGAGCAGTACTTC,CSARDVGTSGTEQYF,once,TRBD2,TRBV20-1,TRBJ2-7
TGCGCCAGCAGCCGAGTTCTCGGACAGGCGAATGATCAGCCCCAGCATTTT,CASSRVLGQANDQPQHF,-,TRBD1,TRBV4-1,TRBJ1-5
TGCGCCAGCAGCCCGCGTAATGGGCGGGGGGGCAAAGATACGCAGTATTTT,CASSPRNGRGGKDTQYF,-,TRBD2,TRBV4-1,TRBJ2-3
TGTGCCAGCAGTACCCCTTTTAGGGGTAACTACGAGCAGTACTTC,CASSTPFRGNYEQYF,many,-,TRBV28,TRBJ2-7
TGTGCCAGCAGACCCGGACCTCTAAACGATGAGCAGTTCTTC,CASRPGPLNDEQFF,-,-,TRBV7-6,TRBJ2-1